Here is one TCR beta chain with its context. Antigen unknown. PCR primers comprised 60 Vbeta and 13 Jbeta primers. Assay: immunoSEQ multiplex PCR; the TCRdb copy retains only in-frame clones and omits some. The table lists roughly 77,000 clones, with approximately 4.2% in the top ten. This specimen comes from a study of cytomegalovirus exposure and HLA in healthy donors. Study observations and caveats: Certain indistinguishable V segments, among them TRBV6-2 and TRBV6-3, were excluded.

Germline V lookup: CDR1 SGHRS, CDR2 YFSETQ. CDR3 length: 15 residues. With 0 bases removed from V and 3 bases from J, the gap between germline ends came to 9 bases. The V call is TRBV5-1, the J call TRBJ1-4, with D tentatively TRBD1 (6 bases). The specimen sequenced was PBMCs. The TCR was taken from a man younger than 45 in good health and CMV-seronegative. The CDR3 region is CASSLEGESNEKLFF. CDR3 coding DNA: TGCGCCAGCAGCTTGGAGGGGGAGTCTAATGAAAAACTGTTTTTT.